This entry describes one T cell receptor beta chain. These data come from a study of shared clonotypes between healthy human individuals. Study in general: Each donor had three CD4 naive, three CD4 memory, two CD8 naive and one CD8 memory plate.

Only CD45RO-negative cells positively selected for CCR7 counted as naive CD8 cells, so terminally differentiated effector memory CD45RA+ cells were excluded. Some clones are missing from TCRdb's copy, which holds only in-frame ones; the method was immunoSEQ multiplex PCR. The data hold under 600,000 clones, with 95% to 98% observed a single time. Sequenced: naive CD8+ T cells sorted from blood. The TCR originated in a man aged 25-40 years in good health.

As DNA, the CDR3 is TGTGCCAGCAGTGACGGGTTCGTAATCCGGACAGCCAACACAGATACGCAGTATTTT. Translating gives CASSDGFVIRTANTDTQYF. The V and J genes are TRBV6-4 and TRBJ2-3; tentative D call: TRBD1 (6 bases). The germline gives CDR1 MRHNA, CDR2 SNTAGT. V lost 2 bases to trimming and J lost 2 bases, with 23 bases between them. The CDR3 sequence is 19 residues long.